Described below is a single T cell receptor beta chain sequence and its context. TCRdb keeps only in-frame clones here, not all; method: immunoSEQ multiplex PCR. The sample has about 2.3 million clones, approximately 95% seen once. V lost 4 bases to trimming and J lost 6 bases, with 17 bases between them. Germline V gene data show CDR1 as SGDLS and CDR2 as YYNGEE. CDR3 length: 14 amino acids. The data belong to a study of shared clonotypes between healthy human individuals. Source material: naive CD4+ T cells from PBMCs. Indicated subset: CD45RA+ positively selected. The source is a man younger than 35 in good health. Some clones in this sample may be carry-over from other donors' samples. The rearrangement links TRBV9 to TRBJ2-7, with D perhaps given as TRBD1 or TRBD2 (5 bases each). The CDR3 here is CASSRTGLVVEQYF. CDR3 DNA sequence: TGTGCCAGCAGCCGAACAGGACTCGTCGTCGAGCAGTACTTC.